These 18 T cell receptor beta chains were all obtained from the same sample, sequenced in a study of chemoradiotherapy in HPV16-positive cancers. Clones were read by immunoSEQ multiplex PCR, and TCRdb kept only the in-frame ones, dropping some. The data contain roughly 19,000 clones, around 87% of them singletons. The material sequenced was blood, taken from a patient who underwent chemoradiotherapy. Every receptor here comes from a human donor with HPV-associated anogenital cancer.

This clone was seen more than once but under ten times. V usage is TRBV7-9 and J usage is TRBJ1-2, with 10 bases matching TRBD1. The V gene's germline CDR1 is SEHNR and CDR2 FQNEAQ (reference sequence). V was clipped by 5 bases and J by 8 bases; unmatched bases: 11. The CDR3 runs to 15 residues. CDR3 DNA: TGTGCCAGCAGCGTAGGCGGGACAGGGGAGGGCGGCTACACCTTC. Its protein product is CASSVGGTGEGGYTF.

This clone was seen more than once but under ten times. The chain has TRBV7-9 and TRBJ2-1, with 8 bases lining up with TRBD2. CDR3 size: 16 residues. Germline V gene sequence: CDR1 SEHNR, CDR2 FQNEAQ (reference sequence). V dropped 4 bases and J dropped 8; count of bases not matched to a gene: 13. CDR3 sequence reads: CASSSLVLAAQDEQFF. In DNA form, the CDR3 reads TGTGCCAGCAGCTCCCTTGTACTAGCGGCCCAGGATGAGCAGTTCTTC.

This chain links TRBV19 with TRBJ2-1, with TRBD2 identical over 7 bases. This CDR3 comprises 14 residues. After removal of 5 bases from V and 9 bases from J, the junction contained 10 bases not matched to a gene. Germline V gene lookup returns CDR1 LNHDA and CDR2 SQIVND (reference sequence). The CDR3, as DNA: TGTGCCAGTAGTCGAACCGGGACTATCCCTGAGCAGTTCTTC. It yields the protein CASSRTGTIPEQFF.

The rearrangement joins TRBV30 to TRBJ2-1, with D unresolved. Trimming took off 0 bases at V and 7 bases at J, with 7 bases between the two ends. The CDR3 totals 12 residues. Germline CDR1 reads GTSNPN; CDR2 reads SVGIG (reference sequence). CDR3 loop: CAWSVWGNEQFF. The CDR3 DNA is TGTGCCTGGAGTGTTTGGGGAAATGAGCAGTTCTTC.

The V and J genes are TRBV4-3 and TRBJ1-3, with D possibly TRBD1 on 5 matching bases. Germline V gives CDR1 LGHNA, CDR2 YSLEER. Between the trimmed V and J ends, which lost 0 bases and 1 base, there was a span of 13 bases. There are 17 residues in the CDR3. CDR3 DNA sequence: TGCGCCAGCAGCCAAGATTGGGGTCGGGGGTCTGGAAACACCATATATTTT. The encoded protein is CASSQDWGRGSGNTIYF.

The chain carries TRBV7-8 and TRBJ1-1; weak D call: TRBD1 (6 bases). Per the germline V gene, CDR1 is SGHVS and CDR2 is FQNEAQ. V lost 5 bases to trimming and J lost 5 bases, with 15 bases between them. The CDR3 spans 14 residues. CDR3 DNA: TGTGCCAGCAGCATTGGACAGTGGGGTACTGAAGCTTTCTTT. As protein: CASSIGQWGTEAFF.

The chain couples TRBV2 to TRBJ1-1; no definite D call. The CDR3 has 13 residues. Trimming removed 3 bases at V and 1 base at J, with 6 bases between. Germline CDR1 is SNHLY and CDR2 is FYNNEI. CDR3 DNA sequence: TGTGCCAGCAGTGATCAGTGGAACACTGAAGCTTTCTTT. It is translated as CASSDQWNTEAFF.

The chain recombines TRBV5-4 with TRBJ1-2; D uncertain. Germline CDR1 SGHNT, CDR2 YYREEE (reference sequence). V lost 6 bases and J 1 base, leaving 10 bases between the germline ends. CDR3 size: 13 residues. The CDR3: CASKLRDNYGYTF. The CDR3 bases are TGTGCCAGCAAGTTGAGAGATAACTATGGCTACACCTTC.

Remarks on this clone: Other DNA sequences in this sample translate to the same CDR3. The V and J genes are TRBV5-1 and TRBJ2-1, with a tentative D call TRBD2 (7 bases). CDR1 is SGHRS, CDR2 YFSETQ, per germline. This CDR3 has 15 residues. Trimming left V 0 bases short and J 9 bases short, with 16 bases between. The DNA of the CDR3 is TGCGCCAGCAGCTTGGGTGATTTGGGGGGGCGTGAGCAGTTCTTC. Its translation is CASSLGDLGGREQFF.

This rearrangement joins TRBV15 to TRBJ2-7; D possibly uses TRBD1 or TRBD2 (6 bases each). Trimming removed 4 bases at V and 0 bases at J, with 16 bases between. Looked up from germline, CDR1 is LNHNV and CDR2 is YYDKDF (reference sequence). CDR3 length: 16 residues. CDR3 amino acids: CATSTSEGGLSYEQYF. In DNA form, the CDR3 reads TGTGCCACCAGCACCTCGGAGGGGGGCCTCTCCTACGAGCAGTACTTC.

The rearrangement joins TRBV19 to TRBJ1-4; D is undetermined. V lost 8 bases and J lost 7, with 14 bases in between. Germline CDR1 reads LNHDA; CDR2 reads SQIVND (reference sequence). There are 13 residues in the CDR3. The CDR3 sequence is CASVPGPTEKLFF. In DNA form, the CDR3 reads TGTGCCAGTGTACCTGGACCTACTGAAAAACTGTTTTTT. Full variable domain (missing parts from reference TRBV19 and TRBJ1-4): DGGITQSPKYLFRKEGQNVTLSCEQNLNHDAMYWYRQDPGQGLRLIYYSQIVNDFQKGDIAEGYSVSREKKESFPLTVTSAQKNPTAFYLCASVPGPTEKLFFGSGTQLSVL.

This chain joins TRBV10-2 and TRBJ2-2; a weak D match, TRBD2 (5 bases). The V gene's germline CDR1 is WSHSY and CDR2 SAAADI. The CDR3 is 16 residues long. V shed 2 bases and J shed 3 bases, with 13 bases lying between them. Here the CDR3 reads CASSEIGVQYTGELFF. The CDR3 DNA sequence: TGCGCCAGCAGTGAGATCGGGGTTCAGTACACCGGGGAGCTGTTTTTT.

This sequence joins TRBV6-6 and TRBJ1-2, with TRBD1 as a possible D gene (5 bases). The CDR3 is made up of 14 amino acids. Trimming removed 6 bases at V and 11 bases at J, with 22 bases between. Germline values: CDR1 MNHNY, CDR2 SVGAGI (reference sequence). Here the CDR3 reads CASRNRDGLPVYTF. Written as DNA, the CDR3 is TGTGCCAGCAGGAACCGGGACGGCCTGCCGGTATACACCTTC.

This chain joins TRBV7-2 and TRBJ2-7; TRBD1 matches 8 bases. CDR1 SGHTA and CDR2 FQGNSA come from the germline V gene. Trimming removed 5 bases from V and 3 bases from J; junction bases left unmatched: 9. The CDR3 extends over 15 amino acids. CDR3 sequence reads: CASSKGTGLGYEQYF. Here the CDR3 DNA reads TGTGCCAGCAGCAAAGGGACAGGTCTCGGCTACGAGCAGTACTTC.

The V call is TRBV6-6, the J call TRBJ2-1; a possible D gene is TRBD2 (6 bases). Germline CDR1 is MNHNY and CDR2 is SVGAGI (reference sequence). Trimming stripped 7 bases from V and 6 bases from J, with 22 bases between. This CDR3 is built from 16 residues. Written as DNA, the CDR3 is TGTGCCAGCATTCCCGGAGGGGCCGGTACTCGCAATGAGCAGTTCTTC. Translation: CASIPGGAGTRNEQFF.

The CDR3 DNA follows: TGTGCCAGCAGCCCCTCCTGGGCAGGGAATGGAAACACCATATATTTT. Its protein is CASSPSWAGNGNTIYF. The chain is built from TRBV5-4 and TRBJ1-3; D perhaps matches TRBD1 (5 bases). This CDR3 comprises 16 residues. The germline V gene encodes CDR1 SGHNT and CDR2 YYREEE (reference sequence). Trimming left V 4 bases short and J 3 bases short, with 17 bases between. Full variable domain (remainder filled in from reference TRBV5-4 and TRBJ1-3): ETGVTQSPTHLIKTRGQQVTLRCSSQSGHNTVSWYQQALGQGPQFIFQYYREEENGRGNFPPRFSGLQFPNYSSELNVNALELDDSALYLCASSPSWAGNGNTIYFGEGSWLTVV.

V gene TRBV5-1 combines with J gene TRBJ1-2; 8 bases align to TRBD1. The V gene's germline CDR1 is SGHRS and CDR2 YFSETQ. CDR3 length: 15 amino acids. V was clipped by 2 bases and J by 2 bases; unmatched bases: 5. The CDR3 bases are TGCGCCAGCAGCTTCGGGACAGGATACAACTATGGCTACACCTTC. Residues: CASSFGTGYNYGYTF.

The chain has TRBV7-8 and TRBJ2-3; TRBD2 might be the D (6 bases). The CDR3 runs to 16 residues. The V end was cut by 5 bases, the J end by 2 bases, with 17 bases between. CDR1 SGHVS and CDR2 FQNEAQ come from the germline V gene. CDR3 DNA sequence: TGTGCCAGCAGCCCGGGGGAAGGCCCGACCACAGATACGCAGTATTTT. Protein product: CASSPGEGPTTDTQYF.